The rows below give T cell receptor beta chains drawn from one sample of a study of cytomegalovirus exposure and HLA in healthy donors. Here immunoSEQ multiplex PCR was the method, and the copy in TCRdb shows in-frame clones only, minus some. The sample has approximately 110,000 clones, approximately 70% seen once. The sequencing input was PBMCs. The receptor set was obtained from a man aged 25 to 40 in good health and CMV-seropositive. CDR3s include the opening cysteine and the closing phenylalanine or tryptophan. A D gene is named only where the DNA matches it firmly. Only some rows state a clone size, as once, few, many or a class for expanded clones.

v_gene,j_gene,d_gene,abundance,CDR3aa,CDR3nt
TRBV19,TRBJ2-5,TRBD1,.,CASSTGQGGTQYF,TGTGCCAGTAGTACAGGACAGGGGGGCACCCAGTACTTC
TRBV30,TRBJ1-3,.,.,CAWSVGLGNTIYF,TGTGCCTGGAGTGTGGGCTTGGGAAACACCATATATTTT
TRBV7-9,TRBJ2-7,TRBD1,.,CASSLPRTGSNYEQYF,TGTGCCAGCAGCTTACCGAGGACAGGGAGTAACTACGAGCAGTACTTC
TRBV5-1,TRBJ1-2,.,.,CASRTGTVVYGYTF,TGCGCCAGCAGAACCGGGACTGTGGTCTATGGCTACACCTTC
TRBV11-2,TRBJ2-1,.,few,CASSPPPGFNEQFF,TGTGCCAGCAGCCCCCCGCCGGGGTTTAATGAGCAGTTCTTC
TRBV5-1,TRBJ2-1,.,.,CASSSRRQGSEQFF,TGCGCCAGCAGCTCCAGACGCCAGGGGAGTGAGCAGTTCTTC
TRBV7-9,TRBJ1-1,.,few,CASSPTGGRTEAFF,TGTGCCAGCAGCCCTACCGGGGGGCGAACTGAAGCTTTCTTT
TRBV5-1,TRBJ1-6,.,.,CASSFNPDKTNSPLHF,TGCGCCAGCAGCTTCAATCCAGACAAGACGAATTCACCCCTCCACTTT
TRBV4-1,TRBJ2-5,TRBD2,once,CASSQIAGPQETQYF,TGCGCCAGCAGCCAAATAGCGGGCCCGCAAGAGACCCAGTACTTC
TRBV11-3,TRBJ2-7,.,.,CASSFETGEAGEYF,TGTGCCAGCAGCTTCGAGACAGGGGAGGCGGGGGAGTACTTC
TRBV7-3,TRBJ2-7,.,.,CASSLSGAGYEQYF,TGTGCCAGCAGCCTCAGCGGAGCCGGTTACGAGCAGTACTTC
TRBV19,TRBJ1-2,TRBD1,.,CATGQGLEGYTF,TGTGCCACCGGACAGGGATTGGAGGGCTACACCTTC
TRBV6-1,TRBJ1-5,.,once,CASSDRVQPQHF,TGTGCCAGCAGTGACAGGGTTCAGCCCCAGCATTTT
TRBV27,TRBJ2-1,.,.,CASSATPSGEQFF,TGTGCCAGCAGTGCCACCCCCTCCGGTGAGCAGTTCTTC
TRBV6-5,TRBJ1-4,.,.,CASSEPGLVEKLFF,TGTGCCAGCAGTGAACCAGGGTTGGTTGAAAAACTGTTTTTT
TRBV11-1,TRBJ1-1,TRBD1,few,CASRRQGGTEAFF,TGTGCCAGCAGGCGACAGGGGGGCACTGAAGCTTTCTTT
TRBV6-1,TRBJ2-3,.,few,CASREGRVLGTQYF,TGTGCCAGCAGAGAAGGTCGGGTACTAGGTACGCAGTATTTT
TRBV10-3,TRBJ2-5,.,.,CAIRGPQETQYF,TGTGCCATCAGGGGGCCTCAAGAGACCCAGTACTTC
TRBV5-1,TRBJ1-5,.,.,CAIGRGFYRVYSNQPQHF,TGCGCCATCGGACGGGGGTTTTATCGGGTTTATAGCAATCAGCCCCAGCATTTT
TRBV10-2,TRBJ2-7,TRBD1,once,CATATGGYEQYF,TGCGCCACCGCGACAGGGGGATACGAGCAGTACTTC
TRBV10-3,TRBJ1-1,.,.,CAISRGNTEAFF,TGTGCCATCAGCAGGGGGAACACTGAAGCTTTCTTT
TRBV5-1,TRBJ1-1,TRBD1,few,CASSFSKGQGLNTEAFF,TGCGCCAGCAGCTTCTCAAAGGGACAGGGATTGAACACTGAAGCTTTCTTT
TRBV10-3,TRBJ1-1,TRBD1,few,CAISLDRGQGEAFF,TGTGCCATCAGTTTAGACAGGGGGCAGGGTGAAGCTTTCTTT
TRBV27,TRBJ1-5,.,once,CASREGNQPQHF,TGTGCCAGCAGGGAGGGGAATCAGCCCCAGCATTTT
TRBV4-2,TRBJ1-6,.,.,CASSPSGGSYNSPLHF,TGTGCCAGCAGCCCCTCCGGGGGCTCCTATAATTCACCCCTCCACTTT
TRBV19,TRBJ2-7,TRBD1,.,CATRGTGGLYEQYF,TGTGCCACCCGAGGGACAGGGGGCTTATACGAGCAGTACTTC
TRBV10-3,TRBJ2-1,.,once,CAISESLAGIKYNEQFF,TGTGCCATCAGTGAGAGTTTAGCTGGTATCAAGTACAATGAGCAGTTCTTC
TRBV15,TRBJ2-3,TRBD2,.,CATSRDRLATDTQYF,TGTGCCACCAGCAGAGATCGACTAGCGACAGATACGCAGTATTTT
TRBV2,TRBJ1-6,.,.,CASSATVTHSPLHF,TGTGCCAGCAGTGCGACAGTAACCCATTCACCCCTCCACTTT
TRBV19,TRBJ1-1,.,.,CASSPGSGTEAFF,TGTGCCAGTAGTCCCGGGTCGGGGACTGAAGCTTTCTTT
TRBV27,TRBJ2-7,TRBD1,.,CASSLGQGNEQYF,TGTGCCAGCAGTTTGGGACAGGGAAACGAGCAGTACTTC
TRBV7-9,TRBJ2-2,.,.,CASTITGELFF,TGTGCCAGCACCATCACCGGGGAGCTGTTTTTT
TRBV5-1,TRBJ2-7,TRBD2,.,CASSLEGLAAEQYF,TGCGCCAGCAGCTTGGAAGGACTAGCGGCCGAGCAGTACTTC
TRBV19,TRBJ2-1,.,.,CASSLMRKEQFF,TGTGCCAGTAGCCTAATGCGTAAAGAGCAGTTCTTC
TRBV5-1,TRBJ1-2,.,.,CASSSGGNYGYTF,TGCGCCAGCAGCTCCGGGGGTAACTATGGCTACACCTTC
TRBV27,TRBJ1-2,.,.,CASSPLTGRGGYTF,TGTGCCAGCAGTCCGCTAACAGGGCGGGGGGGCTACACCTTC